This T cell receptor (beta chain) was obtained from a study of blood T cell repertoires in COVID-19. Study as a whole: Acute-phase and convalescent COVID-19 samples originated in the United States, Italy and Spain. T cells, B-cell-depleted T cells, or PBMCs provided the cDNA or gDNA that served as material.

Authors' data handling: Scientists estimated how many nucleated cells there were by amplifying reference gene primers. Generated by immunoSEQ multiplex PCR, the TCRdb table keeps only in-frame clones and is missing some. The V and J calls and clone size were taken over from that table, and D and trimming were inferred from the DNA. The sample has about 200,000 clones; 85% to 90% are singletons. Sequencing was done on a sample of peripheral blood. The sequence came from a woman in her 70s with acute or convalescent COVID-19.

DNA for the CDR3: TGCGCCAGCAGCCTGGGACTAGCGGGAGTGGGTGAGCAGTTCTTC. Its translation is CASSLGLAGVGEQFF. The chain links TRBV4-3 to TRBJ2-1; the match to TRBD2 covers 14 bases. This CDR3 is built from 15 residues. V dropped 4 bases and J dropped 9; count of bases not matched to a gene: 5. Germline V gene data show CDR1 as LGHNA and CDR2 as YSLEER.